The 27 T cell receptor beta chains presented below share a single source sample, sequenced in a study of T cells in localized non-small cell lung cancer (dated by TCRdb to the early 2020s). Library creation used the immunoSEQ multiplex PCR assay. This immuneACCESS table, as held by TCRdb, lists in-frame sequences with V and J called but not all clones. Of the missing ones, under half trace to an unresolved V gene in checked studies; the others have no known cause. The table for this sample lists tens of thousands of clones; around 82% of them were counted only once. Nearly 9.5% of the sample is held by the ten biggest clonotypes. The material was peripheral blood, obtained before any cancer treatment. The receptors were sampled from an older female donor with stage I lung adenocarcinoma.

This clone was picked up one time. The chain carries TRBV27 and TRBJ2-1; no definite D call. V lost 3 bases to trimming and J lost 5 bases, with 8 bases between them. The germline V gene encodes CDR1 MNHEY and CDR2 SMNVEV (reference sequence). This CDR3 has 13 amino acids. The DNA of the CDR3 is TGTGCCAGCAGTTTCAGCCCGGACAATGAGCAGTTCTTC. It codes for CASSFSPDNEQFF.

In its sample, this clone was seen a few times. CDR3 loop: CASLRDRLMGIGEQYF. The CDR3 region has the DNA TGTGCCAGTCTCCGGGACAGGTTAATGGGGATCGGCGAGCAGTACTTC. This sequence joins TRBV2 and TRBJ2-7; 8 nucleotides align to TRBD1. Germline V gene data show CDR1 as SNHLY and CDR2 as FYNNEI. The CDR3 covers 16 residues. The junction had 19 bases not matched to a gene; V was cut back by 9 bases and J by 6 bases.

This chain connects TRBV4-3 to TRBJ2-3; D is unresolved. CDR3 length equals 17 residues. Germline CDR1 reads LGHNA; CDR2 reads YSLEER. V was trimmed by 0 bases and J by 0 bases, leaving 13 bases between them. CDR3 in DNA: TGCGCCAGCAGCCAAGAGTTGAGCGTCTCTAGCACAGATACGCAGTATTTT. It specifies CASSQELSVSSTDTQYF.

The J gene is TRBJ1-1, the V gene TRBV4-2; D is unclear. V was pared by 1 base and J by 6 bases, with 6 bases between. The V gene's germline CDR1 is LGHNA and CDR2 YNFKEQ. The CDR3 has 12 residues. The chain's CDR3 is CASSQGFAEAFF. The DNA for the CDR3 is TGTGCCAGCAGCCAAGGGTTTGCTGAAGCTTTCTTT.

The chain combines TRBV7-2 with TRBJ2-3; TRBD1 aligns across 7 bases. The CDR3 consists of 15 residues. The germline CDR1 and CDR2 sequences are SGHTA and FQGNSA. Trimming cost V 5 bases and J 0 bases; bases outside gene matches: 5. The chain's CDR3 is CASSPQGFSTDTQYF. The DNA for the CDR3 is TGTGCCAGCAGCCCACAGGGGTTCAGCACAGATACGCAGTATTTT.

The chain combines TRBV6-5 with TRBJ2-3, with D hard to call. The CDR3 consists of 14 residues. CDR1 MNHEY and CDR2 SVGAGI come from the germline V gene. V was shortened by 8 bases and J by 1 base, with 13 bases between the two germline ends. This CDR3 is CASGVRARTDTQYF. CDR3 sequence (DNA): TGTGCCAGCGGCGTACGGGCTCGCACAGATACGCAGTATTTT.

The rearrangement uses TRBV19 and TRBJ2-7, with a possible D match to TRBD1 (5 bases). This CDR3 spans 13 amino acids. The germline CDR1 and CDR2 sequences are LNHDA and SQIVND (reference sequence). The V end was cut by 0 bases, the J end by 10 bases, with 13 bases between. The CDR3 nucleotides read TGTGCCAGTAGTATAGAAAGGGGTGGACGCCAGTACTTC. This encodes CASSIERGGRQYF.

The V and J genes are TRBV18 and TRBJ2-7; TRBD2 matches 13 bases. Germline CDR1 and CDR2: KGHSH and LQKENI. Trimming cost V 3 bases and J 1 base; bases outside gene matches: 12. This CDR3 has 19 amino acids. The CDR3 loop reads CASSPKLTSGGVWSYEQYF. The DNA for the CDR3 is TGTGCCAGCTCACCCAAGCTAACTAGCGGGGGGGTATGGTCCTACGAGCAGTACTTC.

The table lists this clone with a count of one. The chain uses TRBV7-6 and TRBJ1-1; 7 bases are shared with TRBD1. With 5 bases clipped from V and 2 bases from J, the junction kept 5 bases outside the gene matches. The CDR3 sequence is 14 residues long. Per germline, CDR1 SGHVS and CDR2 FNYEAQ. DNA of the CDR3: TGTGCCAGCAGCAAAGGACAGGACAACACTGAAGCTTTCTTT. Its translation is CASSKGQDNTEAFF. Using reference TRBV7-6 and TRBJ1-1 for the parts outside the CDR3, the full variable domain is GAGVSQSPRYKVTKRGQDVALRCDPISGHVSLYWYRQALGQGPEFLTYFNYEAQQDKSGLPNDRFSAERPEGSISTLTIQRTEQRDSAMYRCASSKGQDNTEAFFGQGTRLTVV.

This clone was seen only once. J is TRBJ2-1 and V is TRBV27, with 9 bases lining up with TRBD2. From germline, CDR1 is MNHEY and CDR2 SMNVEV (reference sequence). The CDR3 runs to 16 residues. V gave up 3 bases and J gave up 0 bases; unmatched junction bases: 3. As DNA, the CDR3 is TGTGCCAGCAGTTTCGCGGGAGGGAGCTCCTACAATGAGCAGTTCTTC. Protein: CASSFAGGSSYNEQFF.

The chain uses TRBV11-3 and TRBJ1-3; no clear D. This CDR3 contains 12 residues. The V end lost 8 bases, the J end lost 2 bases, and 7 bases lay between the germline ends. In germline, CDR1 is SGHNT, CDR2 YENEEA. The DNA for the CDR3 is TGTGCCAGCCCAGGAACTGGAAACACCATATATTTT. Protein: CASPGTGNTIYF.

The J gene is TRBJ2-2, the V gene TRBV5-6; TRBD2 matches 8 bases. Germline CDR1 and CDR2: SGHDT and YYEEEE. The CDR3 spans 15 residues. J was trimmed by 4 bases and V by 1 base; bases with no gene match: 3. CDR3 sequence: CASSLYGRGTGELFF. CDR3 sequence (DNA): TGTGCCAGCAGCTTGTACGGGAGGGGCACCGGGGAGCTGTTTTTT.

This rearrangement joins TRBV27 to TRBJ2-3; D is perhaps TRBD2 (6 bases). Germline CDR1 is MNHEY and CDR2 is SMNVEV (reference sequence). The length of the CDR3 is 12 residues. V was trimmed by 2 bases and J by 6 bases, leaving 6 bases between them. CDR3 nucleotide sequence: TGTGCCAGCAGTTTAGCGGGGGATACGCAGTATTTT. Its translation is CASSLAGDTQYF.

The rearrangement links TRBV7-8 to TRBJ1-5, with 8 nucleotides matching TRBD1. CDR3 length: 14 amino acids. Germline CDR1 reads SGHVS; CDR2 reads FQNEAQ. The ends lost 5 bases at V and 6 bases at J; junction bases unmatched: 6. DNA for the CDR3: TGTGCCAGCAGCCCTGGACAGGGTGGTCAGCCCCAGCATTTT. Protein: CASSPGQGGQPQHF.

The sample holds a few counts of this clone. The chain's CDR3 is CASSSGGAGALGEAFF. As DNA, the CDR3 is TGTGCCAGCAGCTCCGGAGGGGCAGGGGCACTGGGGGAAGCTTTCTTT. The V call is TRBV7-2, the J call TRBJ1-1; a weak D match, TRBD1 (6 bases). V was trimmed by 4 bases and J by 8 bases, leaving 23 bases between them. The CDR3 is 16 residues long. From germline, CDR1 is SGHTA and CDR2 FQGNSA.

The CDR3: CASSITKARYSYQETQYF. The DNA of the CDR3 is TGTGCCAGCAGCATCACTAAGGCCAGGTACTCGTACCAAGAGACCCAGTACTTC. The J gene is TRBJ2-5, the V gene TRBV7-2; the D is unclear. Trimming removed 5 bases at V and 0 bases at J, with 22 bases between. Germline CDR1 and CDR2: SGHTA and FQGNSA. CDR3 length: 18 residues.

V gene TRBV2 combines with J gene TRBJ2-1; perhaps D is TRBD1 or TRBD2 (6 bases each). Germline V lookup: CDR1 SNHLY, CDR2 FYNNEI. CDR3 length: 15 residues. V gave up 7 bases and J gave up 0 bases, with 13 bases separating them. This CDR3 reads CASNRLGGSYNEQFF. The CDR3 bases are TGTGCCAGCAACCGACTAGGGGGCTCCTACAATGAGCAGTTCTTC.

J is TRBJ2-7 and V is TRBV19; tentative D call: TRBD1 (6 bases). CDR3 size: 15 residues. Germline V gene data show CDR1 as LNHDA and CDR2 as SQIVND (reference sequence). Trimming took 3 bases from V and 2 from J, leaving 14 bases between them. CDR3 in amino acids: CASSIFPDRTYEQYF. For the CDR3, the DNA is TGTGCCAGTAGTATCTTCCCCGACAGGACCTACGAGCAGTACTTC.

The rearrangement links TRBV25-1 to TRBJ2-1; D remains ambiguous. There are 14 residues in the CDR3. V lost 4 bases and J lost 2, with 9 bases in between. In germline, CDR1 is MGHDK, CDR2 SYGVNS. CDR3 protein: CASSGASPYNEQFF. In DNA, the CDR3 is TGTGCCAGCAGTGGGGCAAGCCCCTACAATGAGCAGTTCTTC.

The chain links TRBV5-1 to TRBJ2-3; the D gene could be TRBD1 or TRBD2 (5 bases each). The V gene's germline CDR1 is SGHRS and CDR2 YFSETQ. The V end was cut by 4 bases, the J end by 1 base, with 10 bases between. The CDR3 spans 14 residues. CDR3 residues: CASSPGRGTDTQYF. The CDR3 coding sequence is TGCGCCAGCAGCCCGGGACGGGGCACAGATACGCAGTATTTT.

The chain recombines TRBV6-1 with TRBJ1-2, with 11 bases matching TRBD1. CDR1 is MNHNS, CDR2 SASEGT, per germline. The CDR3 runs 15 residues. With 6 bases clipped from V and 7 bases from J, the junction kept 10 bases outside the gene matches. The CDR3 nucleotides read TGTGCCAGCAGGGGAATAGGACAGGGGGCATTTGGCTACACCTTC. This codes for CASRGIGQGAFGYTF.

This clone was recorded only once. The chain is built from TRBV28 and TRBJ2-3, with D perhaps assigned TRBD1 or TRBD2 (5 bases each). This CDR3 comprises 16 residues. V lost 3 bases and J lost 3, with 16 bases in between. Germline values: CDR1 MDHEN, CDR2 SYDVKM. As DNA, the CDR3 is TGTGCCAGCAGTTTGGGACGTCGGCTGGCAACAGATACGCAGTATTTT. Residues: CASSLGRRLATDTQYF.

The V call is TRBV10-2, the J call TRBJ2-7; 10 bases agree with TRBD2. Germline trimming cut 6 bases from V and 4 bases from J; bases unmatched to any gene: 12. The germline V gene has CDR1 WSHSY and CDR2 SAAADI. The CDR3 consists of 16 residues. The DNA for the CDR3 is TGCGCCAGCAGAGAGCATAGCGGGAGGTTTTCTTACGAGCAGTACTTC. Its translation: CASREHSGRFSYEQYF.

This clone appeared once. The chain links TRBV10-3 to TRBJ1-2; D might be TRBD1 (6 bases). The V and J ends lost 7 bases and 3 bases respectively, with 12 bases between them. The germline CDR1 and CDR2 sequences are ENHRY and SYGVKD. CDR3 length equals 13 residues. CDR3 protein: CAITREGDYGYTF. For the CDR3, the DNA is TGTGCCATCACCCGCGAGGGGGACTATGGCTACACCTTC.

In its sample, this clone was seen a few times. The chain combines TRBV30 with TRBJ2-1, with 8 bases matching TRBD2. V was clipped by 2 bases and J by 8 bases; unmatched bases: 11. CDR3 length equals 15 residues. Germline assignment: CDR1 GTSNPN and CDR2 SVGIG (reference sequence). The CDR3 is CAWSRGGGRTHEQFF. The DNA for the CDR3 is TGTGCCTGGAGTCGTGGCGGGGGGCGCACGCATGAGCAGTTCTTC.

The chain links TRBV6-5 to TRBJ1-1; D uncertain. The germline CDR1 and CDR2 sequences are MNHEY and SVGAGI. With 4 bases removed from V and 0 bases from J, the gap between germline ends came to 15 bases. CDR3 length: 16 residues. The CDR3 DNA reads as TGTGCCAGCAGTTCCACGGAAGGGCTACTGAACACTGAAGCTTTCTTT. Translated, it gives CASSSTEGLLNTEAFF.

The chain joins TRBV5-6 to TRBJ2-1; D is unclear. This CDR3 region has 12 residues. V lost 4 bases to trimming and J lost 7 bases, with 9 bases between them. The germline CDR1 and CDR2 sequences are SGHDT and YYEEEE. The CDR3 loop is CASSRARNEQFF. The CDR3 DNA reads as TGTGCCAGCAGCAGGGCGAGGAATGAGCAGTTCTTC.